This T cell receptor beta chain was documented in a study of T cell changes during pregnancy in multiple sclerosis. Trimming took 1 base from V and 3 from J, leaving 13 bases between them. Per the germline V gene, CDR1 is SGHAT and CDR2 is FQNNGV. The CDR3 runs to 15 residues. This table comes from immunoSEQ multiplex PCR, and its TCRdb copy is limited to in-frame clones, with some not included. The sample includes around 30,000 clones, roughly 89% of them seen just once. The count of this clone is one. The rearrangement uses TRBV11-2 and TRBJ2-7, with D perhaps matching TRBD2 (7 bases). Sequenced here: CD8+ T cells from peripheral blood mononuclear cells, sampled in the second trimester of pregnancy. This TCR was sampled from a female donor with multiple sclerosis, enrolled in a pregnancy study. The CDR3 nucleotides read TGTGCCAGCAGCTTAGGAGGGGGAGGGAGCTACGAGCAGTACTTC. It translates to CASSLGGGGSYEQYF.